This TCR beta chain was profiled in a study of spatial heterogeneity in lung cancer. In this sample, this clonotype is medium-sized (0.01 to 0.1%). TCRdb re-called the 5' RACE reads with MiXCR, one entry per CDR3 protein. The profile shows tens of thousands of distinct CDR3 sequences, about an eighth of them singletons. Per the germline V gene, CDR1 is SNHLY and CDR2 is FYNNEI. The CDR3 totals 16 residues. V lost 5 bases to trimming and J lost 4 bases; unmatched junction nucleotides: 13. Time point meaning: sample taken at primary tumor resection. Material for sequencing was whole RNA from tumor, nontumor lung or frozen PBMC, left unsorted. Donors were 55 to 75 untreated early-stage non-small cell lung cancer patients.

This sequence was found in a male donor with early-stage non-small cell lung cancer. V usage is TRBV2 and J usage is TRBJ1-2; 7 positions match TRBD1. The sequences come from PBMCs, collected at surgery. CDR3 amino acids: CASSTSGTAISYGYTF. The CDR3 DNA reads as TGTGCCAGCAGTACAAGCGGGACAGCTATTTCCTATGGCTACACCTTC.